This TCR beta chain originates from a study of T cells in Graves' hyperthyroidism and ophthalmopathy. Regions amplified from RNA transcripts were the TCR beta CDR3 regions. A set of HTBI primers served as the primers for a first-round RT-PCR of the TCR CDR3. Using its own MiXCR run on the multiplex PCR reads, TCRdb lists one record per CDR3 protein. The sample contains nearly 750,000 distinct CDR3 sequences, just over 35% of which appear only once. Findings of the study overall: Ophthalmopathy was separated from stable hyperthyroidism by a 13 V-J model.

Notes on this clonotype: Its antigen is undetermined.

Material for sequencing was blood. This clonotype originated in a woman aged 40 to 50 with Graves' hyperthyroidism.

The CDR3 sequence is CASSDDGLPEDDYTF. The CDR3 DNA follows: TGTGCCAGCAGCGATGACGGCCTCCCGGAGGATGACTACACCTTC. The chain couples TRBV9 to TRBJ1-2, with D unclear. Deletions cut 3 bases from V and 10 bases from J, with 22 bases between. Germline V gives CDR1 SGDLS, CDR2 YYNGEE. The CDR3 extends over 15 amino acids.